This entry concerns a single T cell receptor beta chain. This CDR3 is 14 amino acids long. J gave up 2 bases and V 6 bases, and 7 bases lay outside the gene matches. In germline, CDR1 is DFQATT, CDR2 SNEGSKA (reference sequence). These data come from a study of patients and donors after allogeneic stem cell transplantation. One entry per CDR3 protein, called by TCRdb with MiXCR from the RT-PCR reads. This table has 150,000 or so distinct CDR3 sequences, about 24% appearing once. The rearrangement joins TRBV20-1 to TRBJ2-5; TRBD2 agrees at 9 bases. Sequences were obtained from blood, either unsorted or a sorted T cell fraction (not recorded which). The TCR comes from a human donor who was either an allogeneic HSCT recipient or a stem cell or donor lymphocyte infusion donor (not recorded which). It is not recorded whose cells these are; they may come from a transplant donor. CDR3 in DNA: TGCAGTGCCCTAGCGGGGCACATTCAAGAGACCCAGTACTTC. Translation: CSALAGHIQETQYF.